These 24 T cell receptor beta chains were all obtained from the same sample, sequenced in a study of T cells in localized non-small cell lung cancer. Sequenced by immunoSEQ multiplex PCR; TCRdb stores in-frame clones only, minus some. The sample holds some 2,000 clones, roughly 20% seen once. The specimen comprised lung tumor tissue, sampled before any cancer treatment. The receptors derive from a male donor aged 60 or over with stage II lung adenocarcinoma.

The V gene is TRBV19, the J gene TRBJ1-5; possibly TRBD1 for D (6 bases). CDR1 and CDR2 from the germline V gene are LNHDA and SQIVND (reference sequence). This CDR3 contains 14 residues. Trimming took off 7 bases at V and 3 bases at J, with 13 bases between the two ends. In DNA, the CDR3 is TGTGCCAGTACCGGCAGGGGATCCAATCAGCCCCAGCATTTT. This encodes CASTGRGSNQPQHF.

This CDR3 is CASSRRDRDNNQPQHF. The CDR3, as DNA: TGTGCCAGCTCACGGAGGGACAGGGACAACAATCAGCCCCAGCATTTT. The chain combines TRBV18 with TRBJ1-5; TRBD1 matches 9 bases. Trimming cost V 4 bases and J 3 bases; bases outside gene matches: 7. This CDR3 is built from 16 residues. CDR1 is KGHSH, CDR2 LQKENI, per germline.

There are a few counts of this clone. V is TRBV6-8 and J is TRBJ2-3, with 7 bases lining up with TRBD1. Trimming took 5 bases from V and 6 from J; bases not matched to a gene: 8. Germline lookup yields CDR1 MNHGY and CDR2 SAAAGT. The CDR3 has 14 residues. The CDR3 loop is CASSDQTGADTQYF. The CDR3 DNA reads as TGTGCCAGCAGTGACCAAACAGGGGCGGATACGCAGTATTTT.

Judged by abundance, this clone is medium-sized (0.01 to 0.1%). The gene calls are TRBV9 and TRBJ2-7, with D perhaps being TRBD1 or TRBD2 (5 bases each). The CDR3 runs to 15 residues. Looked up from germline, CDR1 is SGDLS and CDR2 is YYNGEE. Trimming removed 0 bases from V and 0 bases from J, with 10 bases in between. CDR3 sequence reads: CASSVEAGSSYEQYF. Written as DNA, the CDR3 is TGTGCCAGCAGCGTAGAGGCAGGGAGCTCCTACGAGCAGTACTTC.

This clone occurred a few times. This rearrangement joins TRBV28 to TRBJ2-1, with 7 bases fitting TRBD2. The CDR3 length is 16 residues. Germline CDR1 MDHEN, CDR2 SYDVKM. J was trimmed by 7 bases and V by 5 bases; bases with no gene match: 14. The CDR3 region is CASSPPPSGGKNEQFF. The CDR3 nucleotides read TGTGCCAGCAGTCCCCCCCCTAGCGGCGGTAAGAATGAGCAGTTCTTC.

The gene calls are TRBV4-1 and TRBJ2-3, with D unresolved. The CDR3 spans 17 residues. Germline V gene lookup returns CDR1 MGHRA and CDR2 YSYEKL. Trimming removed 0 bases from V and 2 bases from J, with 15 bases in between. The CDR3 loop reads CASSQDYDGPPTDTQYF. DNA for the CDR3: TGCGCCAGCAGCCAAGACTACGACGGTCCCCCCACAGATACGCAGTATTTT.

CDR3 sequence (DNA): TGTGCCAGCAGCTTGGAGGGGTCTGGGGCCAACGTCCTGACTTTC. Protein sequence: CASSLEGSGANVLTF. The chain has TRBV7-8 and TRBJ2-6; possibly TRBD2 for D (6 bases). CDR1 and CDR2 (germline): SGHVS, FQNEAQ. This CDR3 is 15 amino acids long. The V end was cut by 3 bases, the J end by 1 base, with 7 bases between.

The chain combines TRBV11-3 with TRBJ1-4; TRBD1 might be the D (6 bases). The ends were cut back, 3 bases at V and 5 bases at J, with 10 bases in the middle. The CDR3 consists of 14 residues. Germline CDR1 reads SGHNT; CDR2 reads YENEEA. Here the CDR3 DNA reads TGTGCCAGCAGCTTCCGGGACACAAATGAAAAACTGTTTTTT. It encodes CASSFRDTNEKLFF.

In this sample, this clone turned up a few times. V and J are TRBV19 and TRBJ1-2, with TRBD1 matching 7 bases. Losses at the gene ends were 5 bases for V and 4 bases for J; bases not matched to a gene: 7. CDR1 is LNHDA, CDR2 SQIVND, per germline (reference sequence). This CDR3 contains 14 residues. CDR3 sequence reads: CASSARQGSYGYTF. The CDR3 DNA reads TGTGCCAGTAGTGCGAGACAGGGATCCTATGGCTACACCTTC. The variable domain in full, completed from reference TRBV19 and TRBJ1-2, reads DGGITQSPKYLFRKEGQNVTLSCEQNLNHDAMYWYRQDPGQGLRLIYYSQIVNDFQKGDIAEGYSVSREKKESFPLTVTSAQKNPTAFYLCASSARQGSYGYTFGSGTRLTVV.

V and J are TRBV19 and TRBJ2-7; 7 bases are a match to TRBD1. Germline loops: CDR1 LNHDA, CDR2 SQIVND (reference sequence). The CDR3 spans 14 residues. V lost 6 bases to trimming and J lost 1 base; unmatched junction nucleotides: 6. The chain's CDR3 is CASRGTAASYEQYF. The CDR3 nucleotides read TGTGCCAGTAGAGGGACAGCCGCTTCCTACGAGCAGTACTTC.

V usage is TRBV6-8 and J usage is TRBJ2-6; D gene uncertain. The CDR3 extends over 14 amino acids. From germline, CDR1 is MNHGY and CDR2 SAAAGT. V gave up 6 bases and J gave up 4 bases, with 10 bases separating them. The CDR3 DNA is TGTGCCAGCAGGGGGATCCTAGGGGCCAACGTCCTGACTTTC. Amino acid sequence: CASRGILGANVLTF.

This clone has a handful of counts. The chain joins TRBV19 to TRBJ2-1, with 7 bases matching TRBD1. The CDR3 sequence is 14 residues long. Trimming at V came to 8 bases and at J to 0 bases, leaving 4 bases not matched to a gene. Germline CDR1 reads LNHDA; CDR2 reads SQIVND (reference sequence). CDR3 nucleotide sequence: TGTGCCAGTTCCCAGGGGGACTCCTACAATGAGCAGTTCTTC. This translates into CASSQGDSYNEQFF.

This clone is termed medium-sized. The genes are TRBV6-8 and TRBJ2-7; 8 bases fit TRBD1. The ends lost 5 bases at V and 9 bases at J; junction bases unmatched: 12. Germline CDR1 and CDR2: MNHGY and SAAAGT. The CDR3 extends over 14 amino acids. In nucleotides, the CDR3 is TGTGCCAGCAGTAGCGGACAGGGACGCTGGCTGCAGTACTTC. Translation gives CASSSGQGRWLQYF.

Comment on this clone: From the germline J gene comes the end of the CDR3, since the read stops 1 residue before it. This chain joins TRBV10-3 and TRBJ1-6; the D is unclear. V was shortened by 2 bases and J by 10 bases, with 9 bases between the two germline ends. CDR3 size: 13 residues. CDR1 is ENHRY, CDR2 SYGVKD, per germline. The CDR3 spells CAISEGRGSPLHF. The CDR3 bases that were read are TGTGCCATCAGTGAGGGCCGAGGGTCACCCCTCCAC.

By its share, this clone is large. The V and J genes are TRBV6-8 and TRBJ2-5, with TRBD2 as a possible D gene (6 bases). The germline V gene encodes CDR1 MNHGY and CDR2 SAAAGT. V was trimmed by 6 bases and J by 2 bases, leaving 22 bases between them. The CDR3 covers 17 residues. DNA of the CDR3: TGTGCCAGCAGCCCGGTATCGCAGGCGGGACCACAAGAGACCCAGTACTTC. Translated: CASSPVSQAGPQETQYF.

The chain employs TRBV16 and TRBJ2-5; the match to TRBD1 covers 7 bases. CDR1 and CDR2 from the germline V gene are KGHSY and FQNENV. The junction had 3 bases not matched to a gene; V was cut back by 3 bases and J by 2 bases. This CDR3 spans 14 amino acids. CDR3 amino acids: CASSHWTGQETQYF. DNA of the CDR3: TGTGCCAGCAGCCATTGGACAGGACAAGAGACCCAGTACTTC.

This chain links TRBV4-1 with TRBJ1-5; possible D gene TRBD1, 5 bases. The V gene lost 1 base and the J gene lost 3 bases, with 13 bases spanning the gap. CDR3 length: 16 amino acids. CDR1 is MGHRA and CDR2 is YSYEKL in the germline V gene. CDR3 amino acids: CASSQGLRDLNQPQHF. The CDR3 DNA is TGCGCCAGCAGCCAAGGACTCCGGGACCTCAATCAGCCCCAGCATTTT.

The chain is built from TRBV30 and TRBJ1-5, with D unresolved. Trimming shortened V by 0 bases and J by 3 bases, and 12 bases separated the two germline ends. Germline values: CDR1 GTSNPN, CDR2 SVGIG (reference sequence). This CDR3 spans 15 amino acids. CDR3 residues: CAWSVKGIYNQPQHF. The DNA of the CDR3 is TGTGCCTGGAGTGTGAAGGGAATCTACAATCAGCCCCAGCATTTT.

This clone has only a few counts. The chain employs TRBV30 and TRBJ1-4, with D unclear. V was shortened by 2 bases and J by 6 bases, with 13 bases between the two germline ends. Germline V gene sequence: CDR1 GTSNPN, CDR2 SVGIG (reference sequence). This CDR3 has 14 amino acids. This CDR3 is CAWSRKQQDEKLFF. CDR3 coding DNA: TGTGCCTGGAGTAGAAAACAGCAGGATGAAAAACTGTTTTTT.

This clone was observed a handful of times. The CDR3 DNA is TGTGCCAGTAGTGGCTCTAGCGGGAATGAGCAGTTCTTC. The encoded protein is CASSGSSGNEQFF. The genes are TRBV19 and TRBJ2-1, with 8 bases aligning to TRBD2. This CDR3 is built from 13 residues. The junction had 4 bases not matched to a gene; V was cut back by 5 bases and J by 7 bases. CDR1 and CDR2 from the germline V gene are LNHDA and SQIVND (reference sequence).

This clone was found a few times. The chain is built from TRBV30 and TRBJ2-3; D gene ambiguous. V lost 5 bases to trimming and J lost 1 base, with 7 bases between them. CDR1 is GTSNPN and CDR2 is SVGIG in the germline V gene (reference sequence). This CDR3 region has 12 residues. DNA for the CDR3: TGTGCCTGGGCCCCAGGCACAGATACGCAGTATTTT. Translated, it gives CAWAPGTDTQYF. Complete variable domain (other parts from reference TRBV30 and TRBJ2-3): SQTIHQWPATLVQPVGSPLSLECTVEGTSNPNLYWYRQAAGRGLQLLFYSVGIGQISSEVPQNLSASRPQDRQFILSSKKLLLSDSGFYLCAWAPGTDTQYFGPGTRLTVL.

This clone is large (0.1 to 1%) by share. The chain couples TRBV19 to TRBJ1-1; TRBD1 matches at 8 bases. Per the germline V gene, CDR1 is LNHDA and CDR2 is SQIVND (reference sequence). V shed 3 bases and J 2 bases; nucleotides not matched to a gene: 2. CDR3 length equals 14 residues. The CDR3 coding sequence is TGTGCCAGTAGTATGGGACAGGACAACACTGAAGCTTTCTTT. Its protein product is CASSMGQDNTEAFF.

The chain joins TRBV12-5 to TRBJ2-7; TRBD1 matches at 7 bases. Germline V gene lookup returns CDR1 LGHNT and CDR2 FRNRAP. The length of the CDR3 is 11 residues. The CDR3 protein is CASGRGTEQYF. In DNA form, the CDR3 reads TGTGCCAGCGGCAGGGGGACGGAGCAGTACTTC.

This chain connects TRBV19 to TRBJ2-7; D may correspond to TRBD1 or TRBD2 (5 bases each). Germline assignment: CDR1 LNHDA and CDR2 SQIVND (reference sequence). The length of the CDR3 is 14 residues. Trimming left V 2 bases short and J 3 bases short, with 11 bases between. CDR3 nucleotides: TGTGCCAGTAGTATATACGGGGCGGGCTACGAGCAGTACTTC. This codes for CASSIYGAGYEQYF.